Shown below are 13 T cell receptor beta chains from a single sample sequenced in a study of PD-1 blockade in mismatch repair-deficient tumors. The method was immunoSEQ multiplex PCR; TCRdb's version includes in-frame clones alone and lacks a portion of them. The sample contains some 120,000 clones, roughly 86% of which appear only once. The sequences come from peripheral blood, collected approximately 73 weeks after starting pembrolizumab. These receptors were collected from an adult with mismatch repair-deficient cancer.

The V gene is TRBV5-4, the J gene TRBJ2-3; either TRBD1 or TRBD2 may supply D (5 bases each). Trimming left V 4 bases short and J 5 bases short, with 11 bases between. Germline CDR1 reads SGHNT; CDR2 reads YYREEE (reference sequence). The length of the CDR3 is 13 residues. CDR3 DNA sequence: TGTGCCAGCAGCCCGGAGAGGGGAGATACGCAGTATTTT. As protein: CASSPERGDTQYF.

The chain links TRBV27 to TRBJ2-1; the D gene is possibly TRBD1 (6 bases). The CDR3 totals 14 residues. The V end lost 3 bases, the J end lost 4 bases, and 10 bases lay between the germline ends. The germline V gene encodes CDR1 MNHEY and CDR2 SMNVEV (reference sequence). The DNA of the CDR3 is TGTGCCAGCAGTTTTACAGGGTGGTACAATGAGCAGTTCTTC. It translates to CASSFTGWYNEQFF.

The chain links TRBV5-4 to TRBJ2-5; D is uncertain. Trimming left V 2 bases short and J 3 bases short, with 8 bases between. CDR3 length equals 13 residues. CDR1 and CDR2 from the germline V gene are SGHNT and YYREEE (reference sequence). The CDR3: CASSFRAEETQYF. The CDR3, as DNA: TGTGCCAGCAGCTTTAGGGCAGAAGAGACCCAGTACTTC.

The chain combines TRBV25-1 with TRBJ1-5; the D is unclear. Germline loops: CDR1 MGHDK, CDR2 SYGVNS. This CDR3 has 15 residues. Trimming shortened V by 2 bases and J by 4 bases, and 12 bases separated the two germline ends. CDR3 nucleotides: TGTGCCAGCAGTGAACAGGCCGGGGAAAATCAGCCCCAGCATTTT. Translated: CASSEQAGENQPQHF. Together with reference TRBV25-1 and TRBJ1-5, the CDR3 gives the full variable domain: EADIYQTPRYLVIGTGKKITLECSQTMGHDKMYWYQQDPGMELHLIHYSYGVNSTEKGDLSSESTVSRIRTEHFPLTLESARPSHTSQYLCASSEQAGENQPQHFGDGTRLSIL.

The rearrangement uses TRBV5-1 and TRBJ2-7; the D is unclear. Trimming shortened V by 1 base and J by 2 bases, and 16 bases separated the two germline ends. This CDR3 region has 16 residues. Germline V gene lookup returns CDR1 SGHRS and CDR2 YFSETQ. CDR3 nucleotides: TGCGCCAGCAGCTTGAGGAGTTCTTCGTCACCCTACGAGCAGTACTTC. Residues: CASSLRSSSSPYEQYF.

The chain couples TRBV11-2 to TRBJ2-7; 10 nucleotides line up with TRBD2. Germline values: CDR1 SGHAT, CDR2 FQNNGV. Trimming at V came to 4 bases and at J to 5 bases, leaving 14 bases not matched to a gene. The CDR3 extends over 17 amino acids. CDR3 in DNA: TGTGCCAGCAGCTCGACCCGGACTAGCGGTATTGGCGACGAGCAGTACTTC. This codes for CASSSTRTSGIGDEQYF. Full variable domain (rest looked up from reference TRBV11-2 and TRBJ2-7): EAGVAQSPRYKIIEKRQSVAFWCNPISGHATLYWYQQILGQGPKLLIQFQNNGVVDDSQLPKDRFSAERLKGVDSTLKIQPAKLEDSAVYLCASSSTRTSGIGDEQYFGPGTRLTVT.

The chain recombines TRBV15 with TRBJ2-7; TRBD1 agrees at 7 bases. CDR1 is LNHNV, CDR2 YYDKDF, per germline (reference sequence). J was trimmed by 2 bases and V by 5 bases; bases with no gene match: 3. The CDR3 covers 13 residues. CDR3 loop: CATSQGQTYEQYF. In DNA form, the CDR3 reads TGTGCCACCAGCCAGGGACAGACCTACGAGCAGTACTTC.

V and J are TRBV29-1 and TRBJ2-1; TRBD1 matches at 9 bases. V lost 6 bases to trimming and J lost 8 bases; unmatched junction nucleotides: 17. CDR1 and CDR2 (germline): SQVTM, ANQGSEA. The CDR3 is made up of 16 amino acids. This CDR3 is CSVASYRGPNGDEQFF. The CDR3 nucleotides read TGCAGCGTCGCATCCTACAGGGGGCCCAATGGGGATGAGCAGTTCTTC.

The chain uses TRBV4-1 and TRBJ2-5; 13 nucleotides match TRBD2. Germline V gives CDR1 MGHRA, CDR2 YSYEKL. J gave up 4 bases and V 1 base, and 6 bases lay outside the gene matches. This CDR3 comprises 17 residues. The CDR3 DNA sequence: TGCGCCAGCAGCCAAGTCCTCGGACTAGCGGGAGTAGAGACCCAGTACTTC. It encodes CASSQVLGLAGVETQYF.

The chain couples TRBV6-6 to TRBJ1-2; D is perhaps TRBD1 (5 bases). The length of the CDR3 is 16 residues. Germline V gene sequence: CDR1 MNHNY, CDR2 SVGAGI (reference sequence). Trimming removed 2 bases at V and 10 bases at J, with 23 bases between. The DNA for the CDR3 is TGTGCCAGCAGTTACACCGTACGGGGGGGAAATAACCCCTACACCTTC. Its translation: CASSYTVRGGNNPYTF.

The chain employs TRBV28 and TRBJ2-7; 7 bases agree with TRBD1. V shed 7 bases and J 0 bases; nucleotides not matched to a gene: 9. CDR3 length equals 15 residues. The germline V gene encodes CDR1 MDHEN and CDR2 SYDVKM. The CDR3 DNA reads TGTGCCAGCAATCAACGAGGGGGCGCCTCCTACGAGCAGTACTTC. Protein: CASNQRGGASYEQYF.

J is TRBJ2-1 and V is TRBV13; D might be TRBD2 (5 bases). Germline CDR1 and CDR2: PRHDT and FYEKMQ (reference sequence). This CDR3 has 16 amino acids. V lost 7 bases and J lost 4, with 20 bases in between. The CDR3: CASTLGRGSYYNEQFF. In DNA form, the CDR3 reads TGTGCCAGCACCCTTGGCCGAGGGTCTTATTACAATGAGCAGTTCTTC. Filled out from reference TRBV13 and TRBJ2-1, the complete variable domain reads AAGVIQSPRHLIKEKRETATLKCYPIPRHDTVYWYQQGPGQDPQFLISFYEKMQSDKGSIPDRFSAQQFSDYHSELNMSSLELGDSALYFCASTLGRGSYYNEQFFGPGTRLTVL.

The genes are TRBV29-1 and TRBJ2-3; TRBD2 might be the D (6 bases). V was shortened by 5 bases and J by 0 bases, with 9 bases between the two germline ends. Germline V CDR1 and CDR2: SQVTM, ANQGSEA. The CDR3 has 13 amino acids. The CDR3 spells CSVWSGSTDTQYF. The CDR3 DNA is TGCAGCGTTTGGAGCGGGAGCACAGATACGCAGTATTTT.